This is a list of T cell receptor beta chains from one sample in a study of blood T cell repertoires in COVID-19. Sequencing was performed with immunoSEQ multiplex PCR; in TCRdb, only in-frame clones are kept and a portion is missing. This sample yields approximately 190,000 clones, of which about four fifths are seen a single time; approximately 6.1% belongs to the top ten. Sequencing used peripheral blood. All receptors derive from a woman between 35 and 50 years old with acute or convalescent COVID-19. The conserved cysteine and the conserved F or W are not part of the CDR3 here.

>TRBV30|12
AWSGNIANEKLF
>TRBV30|12
AWSAGPQISPLH
>TRBV10-1|11
ASSDRGVSEAF
>TRBV7-8|13
ASSRFSGENTEAF
>TRBV20-1|9
SARQLDTQY
>TRBV3-1/TRBV3-2|11
ASSQDRGQQQY
>TRBV5-1|14
ASSLVPLSSYNEQF
>TRBV5-1|11
ASSSLSSYEQY
>TRBV7-9|13
ASSSSDRENTEAF
>TRBV28|13
ASSLRFHRGTEAF
>TRBV29-1|13
SVEMDRGSSYEQY
>TRBV6-5|14
ASSYSKTGGIYEQY
>TRBV5-8|14
ASSPGINRDTEKLF
>TRBV2|13
ARGTGDTPHDGYT
>TRBV14|13
ASSQVVQGSGEQY
>TRBV6-5|14
ASSYRDRVLNTEAF
>TRBV28|10
ASRLGNSPLH
>TRBV28|11
ASSPGGGYGYT
>TRBV29-1|11
SEGQGIYNEQF
>TRBV27|14
ASSNLSGGAQETQY
>TRBV28|12
ASSLLWGAGELF
>TRBV4-1|17
ASSRDTVRREGTYNEQF
>TRBV30|13
AWNSGGGPQETQY
>TRBV3-1/TRBV3-2|14
ASMLRGAGGGYEQY
>TRBV5-1|13
ASSLDRAPTDTQY
>TRBV5-4|13
ASSSRPGQTYEQY
>TRBV21-1|17
ASSKLGSLTGNMNSPPH
>TRBV9|10
ASSVSQGELF
>TRBV19|12
ASSGQGGGDEQY
>TRBV5-4|12
ASSFTGEFGGAF
>TRBV14|11
ASSQTGLSPLH
>TRBV7-2|17
ASSLVPLVSDSYTGELF
>TRBV2|12
ASNSPGSNQPQH
>TRBV30|13
ACRSKDRGYQPQH
>TRBV10-3|12
AIGRQGDWTEAF
>TRBV10-1|14
ASSVSGGSSYNEQF
>TRBV11-3|10
ASSLAGGELF
>TRBV5-1|12
ASSSGLAANTQY
>TRBV18|13
ASSPPAGHNEKLF
>TRBV18|14
ASSPLRGSGKNIQY
>TRBV28|13
ASSLSGASGNIQY
>TRBV4-2|13
ASSQVREGPGEQF
>TRBV9|11
ASSAGHLLGYT